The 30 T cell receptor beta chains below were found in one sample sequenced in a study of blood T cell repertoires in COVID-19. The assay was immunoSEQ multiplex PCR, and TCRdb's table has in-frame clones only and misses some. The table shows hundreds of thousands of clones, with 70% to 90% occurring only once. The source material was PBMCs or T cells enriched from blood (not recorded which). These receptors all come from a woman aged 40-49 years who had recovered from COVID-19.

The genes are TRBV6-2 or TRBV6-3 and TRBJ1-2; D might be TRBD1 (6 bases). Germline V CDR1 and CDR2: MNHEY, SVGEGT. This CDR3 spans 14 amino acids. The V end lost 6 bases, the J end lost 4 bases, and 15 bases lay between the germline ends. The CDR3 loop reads CASSPQGSSYGYTF. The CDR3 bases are TGTGCCAGCAGCCCCCAGGGGAGTAGCTATGGCTACACCTTC.

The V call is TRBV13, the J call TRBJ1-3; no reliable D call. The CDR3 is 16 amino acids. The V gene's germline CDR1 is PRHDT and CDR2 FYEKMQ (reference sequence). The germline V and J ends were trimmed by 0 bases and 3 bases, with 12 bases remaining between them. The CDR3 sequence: CASSLGPGGRGNTIYF. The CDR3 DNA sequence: TGTGCCAGCAGCTTAGGGCCCGGCGGGCGTGGAAACACCATATATTTT.

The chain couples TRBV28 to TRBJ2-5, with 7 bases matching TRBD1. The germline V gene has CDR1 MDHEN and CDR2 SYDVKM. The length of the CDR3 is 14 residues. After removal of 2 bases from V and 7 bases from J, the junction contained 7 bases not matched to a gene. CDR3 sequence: CASSLRGPRGTQYF. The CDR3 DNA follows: TGTGCCAGCAGTTTAAGGGGGCCCAGGGGGACCCAGTACTTC.

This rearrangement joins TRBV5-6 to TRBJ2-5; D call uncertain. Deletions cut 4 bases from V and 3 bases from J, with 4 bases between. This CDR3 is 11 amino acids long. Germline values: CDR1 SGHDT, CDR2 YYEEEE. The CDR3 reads CASSQKETQYF. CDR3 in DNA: TGTGCCAGCAGCCAAAAAGAGACCCAGTACTTC.

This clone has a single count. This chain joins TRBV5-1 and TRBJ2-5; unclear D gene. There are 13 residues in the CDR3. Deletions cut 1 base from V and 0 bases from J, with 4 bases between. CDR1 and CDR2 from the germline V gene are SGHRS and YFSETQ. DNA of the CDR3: TGCGCCAGCAGCTTGTTATACCAAGAGACCCAGTACTTC. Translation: CASSLLYQETQYF. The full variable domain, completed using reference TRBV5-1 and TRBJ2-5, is KAGVTQTPRYLIKTRGQQVTLSCSPISGHRSVSWYQQTPGQGLQFLFEYFSETQRNKGNFPGRFSGRQFSNSRSEMNVSTLELGDSALYLCASSLLYQETQYFGPGTRLLVL.

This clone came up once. The DNA of the CDR3 is TGTGCCAGCAGTTACGCAGGGATCTACGAGCAGTACTTC. Translated, it gives CASSYAGIYEQYF. V and J are TRBV6-2 or TRBV6-3 and TRBJ2-7; tentative D call: TRBD1 (5 bases). Germline V gene lookup returns CDR1 MNHEY and CDR2 SVGEGT. Trimming removed 2 bases at V and 3 bases at J, with 8 bases between. The CDR3 runs to 13 residues.

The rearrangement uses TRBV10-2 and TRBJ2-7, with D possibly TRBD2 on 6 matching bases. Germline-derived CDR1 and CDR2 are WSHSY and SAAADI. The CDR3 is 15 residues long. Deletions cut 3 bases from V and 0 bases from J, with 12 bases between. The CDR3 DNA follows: TGCGCCAGCAGTGACCCTAGCGCAAGCTCCTACGAGCAGTACTTC. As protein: CASSDPSASSYEQYF.

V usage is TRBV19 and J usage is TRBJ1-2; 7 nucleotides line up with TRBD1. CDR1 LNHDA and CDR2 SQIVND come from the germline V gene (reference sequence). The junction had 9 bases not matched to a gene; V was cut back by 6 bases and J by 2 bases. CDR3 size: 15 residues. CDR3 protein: CASSSHRGANYGYTF. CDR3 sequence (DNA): TGTGCCAGTAGCTCTCACAGGGGTGCAAACTATGGCTACACCTTC.

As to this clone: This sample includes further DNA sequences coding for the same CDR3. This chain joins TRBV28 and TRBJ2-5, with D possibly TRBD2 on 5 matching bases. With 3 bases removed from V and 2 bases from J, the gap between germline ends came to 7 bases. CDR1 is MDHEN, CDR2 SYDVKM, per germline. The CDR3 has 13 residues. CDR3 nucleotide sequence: TGTGCCAGCAGTTTTGGCGGGCAAGAGACCCAGTACTTC. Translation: CASSFGGQETQYF. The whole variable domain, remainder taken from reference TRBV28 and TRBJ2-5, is DVKVTQSSRYLVKRTGEKVFLECVQDMDHENMFWYRQDPGLGLRLIYFSYDVKMKEKGDIPEGYSVSREKKERFSLILESASTNQTSMYLCASSFGGQETQYFGPGTRLLVL.

Written as DNA, the CDR3 is TGTGCCAGCAGCCGGACGACTAGCGCGCCGTACTACGAGCAGTACTTC. It encodes CASSRTTSAPYYEQYF. The genes are TRBV5-6 and TRBJ2-7; 8 bases are shared with TRBD2. The germline V gene encodes CDR1 SGHDT and CDR2 YYEEEE. This CDR3 has 16 amino acids. The ends lost 4 bases at V and 3 bases at J; junction bases unmatched: 12.

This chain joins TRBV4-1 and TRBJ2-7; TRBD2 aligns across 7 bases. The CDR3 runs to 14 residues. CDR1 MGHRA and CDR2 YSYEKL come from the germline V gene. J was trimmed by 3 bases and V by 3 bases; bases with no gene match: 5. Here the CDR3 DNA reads TGCGCCAGCAGCCAGCGGGAGTCGGGCTACGAGCAGTACTTC. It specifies CASSQRESGYEQYF.

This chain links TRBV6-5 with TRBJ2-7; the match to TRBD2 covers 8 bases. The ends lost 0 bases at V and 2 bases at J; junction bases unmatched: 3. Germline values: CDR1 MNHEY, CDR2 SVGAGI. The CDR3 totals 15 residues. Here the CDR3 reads CASSYSAGGPYEQYF. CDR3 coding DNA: TGTGCCAGCAGTTACTCGGCGGGAGGCCCCTACGAGCAGTACTTC.

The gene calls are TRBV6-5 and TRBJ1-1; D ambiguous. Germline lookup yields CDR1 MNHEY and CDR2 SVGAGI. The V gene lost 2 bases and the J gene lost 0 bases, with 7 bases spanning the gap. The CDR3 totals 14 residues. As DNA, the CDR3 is TGTGCCAGCAGTTACCTAAACCTGAACACTGAAGCTTTCTTT. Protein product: CASSYLNLNTEAFF.

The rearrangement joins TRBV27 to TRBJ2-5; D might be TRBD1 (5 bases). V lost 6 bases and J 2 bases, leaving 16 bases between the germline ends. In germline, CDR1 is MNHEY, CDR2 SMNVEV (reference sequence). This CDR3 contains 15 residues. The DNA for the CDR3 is TGTGCCAGCAGGGGGCCAGCGCGCCGTCAAGAGACCCAGTACTTC. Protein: CASRGPARRQETQYF.

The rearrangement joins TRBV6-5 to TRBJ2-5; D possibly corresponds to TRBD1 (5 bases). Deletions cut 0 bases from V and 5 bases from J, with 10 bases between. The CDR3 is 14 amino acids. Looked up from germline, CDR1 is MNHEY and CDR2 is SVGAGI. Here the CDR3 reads CASSYSTRVETQYF. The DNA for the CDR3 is TGTGCCAGCAGTTACTCGACCAGGGTGGAGACCCAGTACTTC.

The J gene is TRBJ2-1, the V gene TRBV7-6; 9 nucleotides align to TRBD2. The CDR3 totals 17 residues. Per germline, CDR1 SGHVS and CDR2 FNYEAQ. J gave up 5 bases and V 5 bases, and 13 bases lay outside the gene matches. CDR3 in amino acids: CASSNRPGTSKNNEQFF. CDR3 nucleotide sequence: TGTGCCAGCAGCAACAGACCCGGGACTAGCAAGAACAATGAGCAGTTCTTC.

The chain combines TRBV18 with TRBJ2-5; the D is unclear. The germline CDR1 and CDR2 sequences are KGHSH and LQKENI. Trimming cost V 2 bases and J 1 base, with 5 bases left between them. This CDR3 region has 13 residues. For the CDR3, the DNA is TGTGCCAGCTCACCAAGGAGCCAAGAGACCCAGTACTTC. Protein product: CASSPRSQETQYF.

DNA for the CDR3: TGTGCCAGTATTCGCGACAGGGCTTGGACTGAAGCTTTCTTT. This translates into CASIRDRAWTEAFF. This chain connects TRBV19 to TRBJ1-1, with 7 positions matching TRBD1. The CDR3 contains 14 residues. V shed 7 bases, J shed 5 bases, and the junction held 10 bases outside the gene matches. CDR1 is LNHDA, CDR2 SQIVND, per germline (reference sequence).

DNA for the CDR3: TGTGCCAGCAGTACCCGACAGGGAAACACTGAAGCTTTCTTT. Encoded protein: CASSTRQGNTEAFF. The gene calls are TRBV28 and TRBJ1-1, with 7 bases identical to TRBD1. This CDR3 comprises 14 residues. CDR1 is MDHEN and CDR2 is SYDVKM in the germline V gene. V gave up 5 bases and J gave up 2 bases; unmatched junction bases: 5. Full variable domain (missing parts from reference TRBV28 and TRBJ1-1): DVKVTQSSRYLVKRTGEKVFLECVQDMDHENMFWYRQDPGLGLRLIYFSYDVKMKEKGDIPEGYSVSREKKERFSLILESASTNQTSMYLCASSTRQGNTEAFFGQGTRLTVV.

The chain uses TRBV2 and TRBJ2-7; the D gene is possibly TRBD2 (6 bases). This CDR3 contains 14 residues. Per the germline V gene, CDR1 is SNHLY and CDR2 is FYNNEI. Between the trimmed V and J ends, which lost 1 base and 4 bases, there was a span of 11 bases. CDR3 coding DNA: TGTGCCAGCAGTGAAGGGCGGGAAGGTTACGAGCAGTACTTC. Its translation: CASSEGREGYEQYF.

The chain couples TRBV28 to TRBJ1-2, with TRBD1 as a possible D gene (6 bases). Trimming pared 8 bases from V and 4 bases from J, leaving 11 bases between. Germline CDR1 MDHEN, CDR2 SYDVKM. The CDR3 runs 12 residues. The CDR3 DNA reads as TGTGCCAGCGGGGGCAGAATCTATGGCTACACCTTC. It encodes CASGGRIYGYTF.

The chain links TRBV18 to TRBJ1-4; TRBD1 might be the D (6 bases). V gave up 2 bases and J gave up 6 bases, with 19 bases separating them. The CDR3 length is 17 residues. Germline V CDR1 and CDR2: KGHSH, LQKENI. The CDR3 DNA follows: TGTGCCAGCTCACCATATCCGGACAGCCGGGAGGATGAAAAACTGTTTTTT. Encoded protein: CASSPYPDSREDEKLFF. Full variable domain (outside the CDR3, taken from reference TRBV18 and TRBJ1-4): NAGVMQNPRHLVRRRGQEARLRCSPMKGHSHVYWYRQLPEEGLKFMVYLQKENIIDESGMPKERFSAEFPKEGPSILRIQQVVRGDSAAYFCASSPYPDSREDEKLFFGSGTQLSVL.

For the CDR3, the DNA is TGTGCCAGCAGCTCCCGGGACAGCGTACTCGGTGACGAGCAGTACTTC. Protein: CASSSRDSVLGDEQYF. The chain has TRBV11-2 and TRBJ2-7, with 7 bases that match TRBD1. The length of the CDR3 is 16 residues. The V segment lost 4 bases and the J segment 5 bases; nucleotides outside the gene matches: 14. Germline lookup yields CDR1 SGHAT and CDR2 FQNNGV.

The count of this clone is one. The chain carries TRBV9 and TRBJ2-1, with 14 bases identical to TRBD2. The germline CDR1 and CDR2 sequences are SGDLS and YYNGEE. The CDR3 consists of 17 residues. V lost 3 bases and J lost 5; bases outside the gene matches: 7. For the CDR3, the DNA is TGTGCCAGCAGCGCGGGACTAGCGGGAGAAATCAACAATGAGCAGTTCTTC. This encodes CASSAGLAGEINNEQFF. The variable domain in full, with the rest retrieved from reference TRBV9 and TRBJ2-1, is DSGVTQTPKHLITATGQRVTLRCSPRSGDLSVYWYQQSLDQGLQFLIQYYNGEERAKGNILERFSAQQFPDLHSELNLSSLELGDSALYFCASSAGLAGEINNEQFFGPGTRLTVL.

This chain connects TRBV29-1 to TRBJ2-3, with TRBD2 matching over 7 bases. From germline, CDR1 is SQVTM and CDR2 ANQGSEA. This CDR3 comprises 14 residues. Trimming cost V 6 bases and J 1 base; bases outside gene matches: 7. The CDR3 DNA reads TGCAGCGTCGATAAGGCGGGAGGCACAGATACGCAGTATTTT. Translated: CSVDKAGGTDTQYF.

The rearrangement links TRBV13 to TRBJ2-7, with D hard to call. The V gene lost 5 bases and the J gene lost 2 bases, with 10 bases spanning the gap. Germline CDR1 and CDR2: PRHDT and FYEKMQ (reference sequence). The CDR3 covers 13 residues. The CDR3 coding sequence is TGTGCCAGCAGCCCTCACGCTACCTACGAGCAGTACTTC. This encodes CASSPHATYEQYF.

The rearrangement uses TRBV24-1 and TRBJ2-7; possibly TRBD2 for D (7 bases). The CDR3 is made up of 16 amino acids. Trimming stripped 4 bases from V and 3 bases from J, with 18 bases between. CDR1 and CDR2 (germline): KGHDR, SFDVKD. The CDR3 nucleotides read TGTGCCACCAGTGACCTGCAAGGGGGGGCGTACTACGAGCAGTACTTC. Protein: CATSDLQGGAYYEQYF.

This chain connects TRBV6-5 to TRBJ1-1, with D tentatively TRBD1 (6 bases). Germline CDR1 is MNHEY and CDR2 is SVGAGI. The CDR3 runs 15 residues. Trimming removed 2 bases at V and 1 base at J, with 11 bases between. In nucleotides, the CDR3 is TGTGCCAGCAGTTACACCCGACAGGAGAACACTGAAGCTTTCTTT. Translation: CASSYTRQENTEAFF.

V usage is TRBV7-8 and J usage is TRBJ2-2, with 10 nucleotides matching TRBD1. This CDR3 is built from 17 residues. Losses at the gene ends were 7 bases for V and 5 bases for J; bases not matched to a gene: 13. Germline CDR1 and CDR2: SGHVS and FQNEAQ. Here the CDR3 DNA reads TGTGCCAGCAACCAACAACTACTGGGACAGGGGACCGGGGAGCTGTTTTTT. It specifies CASNQQLLGQGTGELFF.

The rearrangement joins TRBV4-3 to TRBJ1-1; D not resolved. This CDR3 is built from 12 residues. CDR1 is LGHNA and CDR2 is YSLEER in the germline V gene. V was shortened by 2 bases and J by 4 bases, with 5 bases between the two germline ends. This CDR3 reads CASSQRGTEAFF. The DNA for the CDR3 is TGCGCCAGCAGCCAACGGGGCACTGAAGCTTTCTTT.